This T cell receptor beta chain comes out of a study of T cell responses to AZD1222 COVID-19 vaccine. Overall study: Doses given second, at about 4 or about 12 weeks, were pooled. Study-level points and caveats: Dominant CD4 TCR responses targeted spike regions 160-218 and 743-854. Only a handful of AZD1222 recipients, about six in all, had baseline seropositivity. Clonal diversity was possibly underestimated; the donors were predominantly white British and more often female.

The table came from immunoSEQ multiplex PCR; TCRdb's copy has only in-frame clones and leaves some out. The repertoire includes 50,000 or so clones, approximately 88% of them detected once, and around 15% sits in the top ten. In this sample, this clone turned up once. Its target is not known. The TCR sequence derives from an adult in good health. This sample comprised peripheral blood, obtained on day 0 of AZD1222 vaccination.

CDR3 sequence (DNA): TGCAGTGCTCCTATTCAGGGGACCCAGTACTTC. This translates into CSAPIQGTQYF. The J gene is TRBJ2-5, the V gene TRBV20-1; D is possibly TRBD1 (5 bases). CDR1 and CDR2 from the germline V gene are DFQATT and SNEGSKA (reference sequence). This CDR3 has 11 amino acids. V was shortened by 5 bases and J by 7 bases, with 11 bases between the two germline ends.